The T cell receptor beta chain described here comes from a study of CD8+CD57+ T cells in acquired aplastic anemia. Study background: DNA from sorted CD4+ and CD8+ cells averaged roughly 3.2 ug. Whole-study results and caveats: Researchers reported that CD8+ Simpson's diversity was not significantly different in patients versus controls. Overlapping CD8+ CDR3 repertoires of patients and controls contained twenty-nine shared sequences.

This clonotype was seen more than once but under ten times. Its antigen is undetermined. V lost 5 bases, J lost 2 bases, and 5 bases stayed unmatched. This CDR3 is 13 amino acids long. Germline-derived CDR1 and CDR2 are DFQATT and SNEGSKA (reference sequence). Genomic DNA served as template for TCR beta VDJ and CDR3 profiling. TCRdb used MiXCR to reprocess the reads, holding one entry per CDR3 protein. The table shows around 190,000 distinct CDR3 sequences, with 48% occurring only once. Individuals selected for sequencing had exhibited CD8+CD57+ cell expansion on flow cytometry. The clonotype originates from a human donor with aplastic anemia. Material: sorted CD4+, CD8+, or CD8+CD57+ T cells (not recorded which) from PBMCs. This chain uses TRBV20-1 with TRBJ1-1, with TRBD1 matching over 7 bases. Here the CDR3 reads CSADGTANTEAFF. For the CDR3, the DNA is TGCAGTGCTGATGGGACAGCCAACACTGAAGCTTTCTTT.